This passage covers 2 T cell receptor beta chains from one sample sequenced in a study of blood T cell repertoires in COVID-19. Libraries were prepared by immunoSEQ multiplex PCR; TCRdb keeps only in-frame clonotypes and omits some of them. The profile covers roughly 130,000 clones, with 84% appearing a single time and around 12% taken by the ten largest. The sequencing input was peripheral blood. These TCRs come from a woman between 25 and 40 years old who had recovered from COVID-19.

The CDR3 bases are TGTGCCAGCAGTTACAGCGACCGAGAAGGGGGCACTGAAGCTTTCTTT. This translates into CASSYSDREGGTEAFF. This sequence joins TRBV6-5 and TRBJ1-1; possible D gene TRBD1, 6 bases. The V gene's germline CDR1 is MNHEY and CDR2 SVGAGI. The CDR3 has 16 residues. Trimming removed 2 bases from V and 4 bases from J, with 17 bases in between.

The chain links TRBV24-1 to TRBJ2-3; D is uncertain. Germline V gene sequence: CDR1 KGHDR, CDR2 SFDVKD. The V end was cut by 3 bases, the J end by 5 bases, with 11 bases between. This CDR3 has 14 amino acids. The CDR3 protein is CATSDPGLGDTQYF. Written as DNA, the CDR3 is TGTGCCACCAGTGATCCCGGTCTCGGAGATACGCAGTATTTT.